This entry lists 17 T cell receptor beta chains sequenced from one sample in a study of CD8+CD57+ T cells in acquired aplastic anemia. For CDR3 and TCR beta VDJ profiling, genomic DNA was the template used. TCRdb re-analysed the reads in MiXCR, keeping a single row per CDR3 protein. The sample consists of approximately 95,000 distinct CDR3 sequences, roughly 70% of them appearing once. Sequencing was done on patients that had shown CD8+CD57+ cell expansion by flow cytometry. Sequencing input: sorted CD4+, CD8+, or CD8+CD57+ T cells (not recorded which) from PBMCs. The receptors derive from a human donor with aplastic anemia.

The table lists this clonotype with a few counts. The CDR3 spells CASSQVDGSTEAFF. The CDR3 nucleotides are TGTGCCAGCAGTCAGGTGGACGGGAGCACTGAAGCTTTCTTT. This chain links TRBV2 with TRBJ1-1, with no clear D. V was shortened by 5 bases and J by 4 bases, with 14 bases between the two germline ends. Per germline, CDR1 SNHLY and CDR2 FYNNEI. This CDR3 spans 14 amino acids. Based on the CDR3 plus reference TRBV2 and TRBJ1-1, the full variable domain is EPEVTQTPSHQVTQMGQEVILRCVPISNHLYFYWYRQILGQKVEFLVSFYNNEISEKSEIFDDQFSVERPDGSNFTLKIRSTKLEDSAMYFCASSQVDGSTEAFFGQGTRLTVV.

This clonotype was counted only a few times. V gene TRBV19 combines with J gene TRBJ2-7; the match to TRBD1 covers 7 bases. Per germline, CDR1 LNHDA and CDR2 SQIVND (reference sequence). CDR3 size: 14 residues. After removal of 7 bases from V and 0 bases from J, the junction contained 6 bases not matched to a gene. This CDR3 reads CASNKTGSSYEQYF. DNA of the CDR3: TGTGCCAGTAACAAGACAGGGAGCTCCTACGAGCAGTACTTC.

This clonotype was picked up many times. The rearrangement links TRBV27 to TRBJ2-1, with TRBD1 matching over 12 bases. Trimming took 8 bases from V and 6 from J; bases not matched to a gene: 8. Germline CDR1 MNHEY, CDR2 SMNVEV (reference sequence). The CDR3 is made up of 15 amino acids. The CDR3 DNA reads TGTGCCAGCCGACCAGGGACAGGGGGCGTCAATGAGCAGTTCTTC. Translation: CASRPGTGGVNEQFF.

The rearrangement links TRBV10-3 to TRBJ1-1; 7 nucleotides agree with TRBD1. Losses at the gene ends were 6 bases for V and 5 bases for J; bases not matched to a gene: 6. The CDR3 is 13 amino acids. The germline V gene has CDR1 ENHRY and CDR2 SYGVKD. DNA of the CDR3: TGTGCCATCAGCGACAGGGTTGGAACTGAAGCTTTCTTT. Translated, it gives CAISDRVGTEAFF.

The rearrangement uses TRBV10-3 and TRBJ2-1, with D uncertain. CDR3 size: 12 residues. Trimming took off 8 bases at V and 13 bases at J, with 18 bases between the two ends. CDR1 is ENHRY, CDR2 SYGVKD, per germline. CDR3 DNA sequence: TGTGCCATCGCGGTGTCGGAAGAGACCCAGTTCTTC. This sequence encodes CAIAVSEETQFF.

This clonotype was counted a few times. The CDR3 is CASSSALNQPQHF. The CDR3 DNA reads as TGTGCCAGCAGTTCCGCCCTCAATCAGCCCCAGCATTTT. The chain combines TRBV27 with TRBJ1-5, with unresolved D. The CDR3 covers 13 residues. Germline loops: CDR1 MNHEY, CDR2 SMNVEV (reference sequence). V dropped 4 bases and J dropped 3 bases, with 7 bases sitting between them.

V usage is TRBV19 and J usage is TRBJ1-1; D not resolved. Trimming pared 8 bases from V and 0 bases from J, leaving 7 bases between. Germline V gene lookup returns CDR1 LNHDA and CDR2 SQIVND (reference sequence). The CDR3 covers 12 residues. Here the CDR3 DNA reads TGTGCCAGTGTTGACCTGAACACTGAAGCTTTCTTT. Amino acids: CASVDLNTEAFF.

This clonotype has a handful of counts. J is TRBJ1-1 and V is TRBV7-6; D unresolved. There are 12 residues in the CDR3. With 3 bases removed from V and 3 bases from J, the gap between germline ends came to 5 bases. Germline CDR1 reads SGHVS; CDR2 reads FNYEAQ. CDR3 sequence (DNA): TGTGCCAGCAGCTTCCGTGACACTGAAGCTTTCTTT. It encodes CASSFRDTEAFF.

V usage is TRBV25-1 and J usage is TRBJ2-7; no reliable D call. Trimming left V 1 base short and J 6 bases short, with 7 bases between. Germline V gene sequence: CDR1 MGHDK, CDR2 SYGVNS. The CDR3 loop spans 12 amino acids. CDR3 sequence (DNA): TGTGCCAGCAGTGAATCTGTCTCCGAGCAGTACTTC. Amino acids: CASSESVSEQYF.

This chain connects TRBV2 to TRBJ2-7; D gene uncertain. CDR1 and CDR2 (germline): SNHLY, FYNNEI. This CDR3 comprises 12 residues. Trimming shortened V by 5 bases and J by 5 bases, and 10 bases separated the two germline ends. DNA of the CDR3: TGTGCCAGCAGTACAGTTATCGACGAGCAGTACTTC. The encoded protein is CASSTVIDEQYF.

The CDR3 loop is CSATGTSGRQETQYF. CDR3 coding DNA: TGCAGTGCTACTGGGACTAGCGGGCGTCAAGAGACCCAGTACTTC. The rearrangement links TRBV20-1 to TRBJ2-5; TRBD2 aligns across 12 bases. V shed 4 bases and J 2 bases; nucleotides not matched to a gene: 5. The CDR3 extends over 15 amino acids. The germline gives CDR1 DFQATT, CDR2 SNEGSKA (reference sequence).

This clonotype was found once. An end of the junction differs from the germline gene, which may be a read error. The chain recombines TRBV9 with TRBJ2-1; tentatively, D is TRBD2 (6 bases). The CDR3 spans 15 residues. Germline loops: CDR1 SGDLS, CDR2 YYNGEE. CDR3 sequence (DNA): TGTGCCAGCACCGTAGGTAGCGGAGCTTACAATGAGCAGTTCTTC. This gives the protein CASTVGSGAYNEQFF.

This clonotype has more than one count but fewer than ten. This rearrangement joins TRBV15 to TRBJ2-2; D is undetermined. The CDR3 runs to 14 residues. From germline, CDR1 is LNHNV and CDR2 YYDKDF (reference sequence). V lost 0 bases and J 6 bases, leaving 8 bases between the germline ends. CDR3 coding DNA: TGTGCCACCAGCAGAGATCTTACAGCCGGGGAGCTGTTTTTT. It yields the protein CATSRDLTAGELFF.

This sequence joins TRBV7-3 and TRBJ2-3; possibly TRBD1 or TRBD2 for D (5 bases each). This CDR3 spans 13 amino acids. Germline V gene sequence: CDR1 SGHTA, CDR2 FQGTGA. Trimming took 3 bases from V and 6 from J, leaving 10 bases between them. The CDR3 loop reads CASSLNEGDTQYF. The CDR3 DNA is TGTGCCAGCAGCTTGAATGAGGGGGATACGCAGTATTTT.

The rearrangement links TRBV10-3 to TRBJ2-7; the D gene is possibly TRBD2 (5 bases). The CDR3 is made up of 13 amino acids. Germline CDR1 is ENHRY and CDR2 is SYGVKD. Trimming took off 5 bases at V and 3 bases at J, with 11 bases between the two ends. The DNA of the CDR3 is TGTGCCATCAGTAAGCTCGGGGTCTACGAGCAGTACTTC. It translates to CAISKLGVYEQYF.

V usage is TRBV5-6 and J usage is TRBJ2-5; 10 nucleotides match TRBD1. With V trimmed by 4 bases and J by 5 bases, 11 bases remained unmatched. Looked up from germline, CDR1 is SGHDT and CDR2 is YYEEEE. The CDR3 extends over 16 amino acids. DNA for the CDR3: TGTGCCAGCAGCAAGGGGGACAGGGGACTCCAGGAGACCCAGTACTTC. Protein: CASSKGDRGLQETQYF.

The V gene is TRBV12-3 or TRBV12-4, the J gene TRBJ2-1; the D gene is possibly TRBD1 (6 bases). The CDR3 loop spans 11 amino acids. V lost 11 bases and J lost 16, with 21 bases in between. For the CDR3, the DNA is TGTGCCTCCGGGACATACCCCAACACCTTCTTC. This codes for CASGTYPNTFF.